The subject of this entry is one T cell receptor (beta chain). The target antigen is unknown. Healthy and HIV-negative, the adult donors had no recent acute infections or vaccinations. Genomic DNA for unsorted samples was obtained from tens of millions of PBMCs. This entry belongs to a study of shared clonotypes between healthy human individuals. General study findings and limits: Sampling covered blood only; tissue repertoires likely differ.

Trimming removed 3 bases from V and 5 bases from J, with 10 bases in between. Per germline, CDR1 SGHTA and CDR2 FQGNSA. This CDR3 is 13 amino acids long. It was at deep level that the assay was run. Sequencing was performed with immunoSEQ multiplex PCR; in TCRdb, only in-frame clones are kept and a portion is missing. The table has about 470,000 clones, around 75% seen once; the top ten hold approximately 13%. Source material: PBMCs. J is TRBJ2-5 and V is TRBV7-2; D not certain. This sequence was found in a woman in her forties in good health. Some clones in this sample may be carry-over from other donors' samples. In nucleotides, the CDR3 is TGTGCCAGCAGCTTTCGGGTTTCTGAGACCCAGTACTTC. Residues: CASSFRVSETQYF.